What follows are 14 T cell receptor beta chains derived from one specimen sequenced in a study of blood T cell repertoires in COVID-19. Method: immunoSEQ multiplex PCR; TCRdb's copy keeps in-frame clones and lacks some. Of around 190,000 clones in the sample, approximately 86% are singletons; the top ten hold 10%. Sequenced input: PBMCs or T cells enriched from blood (not recorded which). Receptors originate from a young man with acute COVID-19.

The chain is built from TRBV5-6 and TRBJ2-7; TRBD2 matches 10 bases. The CDR3 has 14 residues. Germline V CDR1 and CDR2: SGHDT, YYEEEE. The trim removed 5 bases at V and 7 bases at J, leaving 9 bases unmatched. CDR3 protein: CASRSSGRSREQYF. CDR3 nucleotides: TGTGCCAGCAGGAGTAGCGGGAGGTCGAGAGAGCAGTACTTC.

The rearrangement uses TRBV9 and TRBJ1-4; no definite D call. Deletions cut 3 bases from V and 6 bases from J, with 12 bases between. CDR1 is SGDLS, CDR2 YYNGEE, per germline. CDR3 length: 14 residues. CDR3 bases: TGTGCCAGCAGCGGACACGCTCAGGATGAAAAACTGTTTTTT. This codes for CASSGHAQDEKLFF.

This clone was observed once. The chain joins TRBV30 to TRBJ2-2; weak D call: TRBD1 (5 bases). V was shortened by 0 bases and J by 1 base, with 15 bases between the two germline ends. CDR1 is GTSNPN and CDR2 is SVGIG in the germline V gene (reference sequence). This CDR3 is 17 amino acids long. CDR3 amino acids: CAWSVQGRARNTGELFF. The CDR3 DNA reads as TGTGCCTGGAGTGTACAAGGCAGGGCCAGGAACACCGGGGAGCTGTTTTTT.

This chain connects TRBV4-1 to TRBJ2-5; TRBD2 matches at 11 bases. V lost 3 bases, J lost 9 bases, and 6 bases stayed unmatched. The CDR3 is made up of 14 amino acids. Germline-derived CDR1 and CDR2 are MGHRA and YSYEKL. This chain's CDR3 is CASSQETSGVPQYF. In DNA, the CDR3 is TGCGCCAGCAGCCAGGAGACTAGCGGGGTACCCCAGTACTTC.

The chain carries TRBV10-3 and TRBJ2-7, with D possibly TRBD1 on 6 matching bases. The CDR3 is made up of 14 amino acids. Germline CDR1 reads ENHRY; CDR2 reads SYGVKD. V was cut by 5 bases and J by 7 bases, with 18 bases left in between. Here the CDR3 DNA reads TGTGCCATCAGTCTACAGGGTGGGCGAAGTGAGCAGTACTTC. Translating gives CAISLQGGRSEQYF.

V is TRBV5-1 and J is TRBJ1-1; D is undetermined. Trimming removed 4 bases at V and 5 bases at J, with 15 bases between. This CDR3 contains 14 residues. Germline CDR1 is SGHRS and CDR2 is YFSETQ. The CDR3, as DNA: TGCGCCAGCAGCGAGATCGCAGGATCGACTGAAGCTTTCTTT. As protein: CASSEIAGSTEAFF.

The V call is TRBV27, the J call TRBJ2-7; D unresolved. CDR3 length: 15 amino acids. The germline gives CDR1 MNHEY, CDR2 SMNVEV (reference sequence). V was clipped by 5 bases and J by 0 bases, with 14 bases between them. CDR3 nucleotide sequence: TGTGCCAGCAGTCTAATCCCCACGGTCTCCTACGAGCAGTACTTC. As protein: CASSLIPTVSYEQYF.

The V and J genes are TRBV5-1 and TRBJ1-1; no reliable D call. CDR1 SGHRS and CDR2 YFSETQ come from the germline V gene. V lost 0 bases and J lost 1, with 13 bases in between. This CDR3 comprises 16 residues. CDR3 coding DNA: TGCGCCAGCAGCTTGGCCAGGAATGGCCGGAACACTGAAGCTTTCTTT. Its translation: CASSLARNGRNTEAFF.

The V and J genes are TRBV25-1 and TRBJ1-4; D might be TRBD1 (5 bases). V dropped 6 bases and J dropped 8 bases, with 16 bases sitting between them. Germline lookup yields CDR1 MGHDK and CDR2 SYGVNS. This CDR3 spans 14 amino acids. The CDR3 DNA reads as TGTGCCAGCAGGGGGCTTACTATGGGGGAAAAACTGTTTTTT. Translation: CASRGLTMGEKLFF.

The gene calls are TRBV12-3 or TRBV12-4 and TRBJ2-7; 9 nucleotides line up with TRBD1. V lost 4 bases, J lost 3 bases, and 1 base stayed unmatched. CDR3 length equals 13 residues. DNA of the CDR3: TGTGCCAGCAGTTCGGGACAGGGCTACGAGCAGTACTTC. It codes for CASSSGQGYEQYF.

The V call is TRBV28, the J call TRBJ1-5; D unresolved. The CDR3 consists of 13 residues. The germline V gene has CDR1 MDHEN and CDR2 SYDVKM. Trimming removed 5 bases at V and 7 bases at J, with 12 bases between. CDR3 amino acids: CASSLLPGQPQHF. The DNA for the CDR3 is TGTGCCAGCAGTCTGCTGCCGGGGCAGCCCCAGCATTTT.

The chain couples TRBV12-5 to TRBJ1-3, with D hard to call. In germline, CDR1 is LGHNT, CDR2 FRNRAP. The V end was cut by 0 bases, the J end by 0 bases, with 15 bases between. The CDR3 covers 18 residues. The CDR3 DNA sequence: TGTGCTAGTGGTTTGGTACGGGTAAACGGTGGCTCTGGAAACACCATATATTTT. This encodes CASGLVRVNGGSGNTIYF.

The V gene is TRBV2, the J gene TRBJ2-7, with TRBD1 matching over 8 bases. CDR1 and CDR2 from the germline V gene are SNHLY and FYNNEI. This CDR3 has 14 residues. V dropped 8 bases and J dropped 4; count of bases not matched to a gene: 10. In DNA form, the CDR3 reads TGTGCCAGCCGATCTGACAGGGGAACGTACGAGCAGTACTTC. The encoded protein is CASRSDRGTYEQYF.

The V gene is TRBV5-6, the J gene TRBJ2-2; 9 bases align to TRBD1. The CDR3 spans 19 residues. The trim removed 1 base at V and 1 base at J, leaving 11 bases unmatched. Germline loops: CDR1 SGHDT, CDR2 YYEEEE. CDR3 sequence: CASSLPGTGNVRNTGELFF. CDR3 in DNA: TGTGCCAGCAGCTTGCCCGGGACAGGGAACGTGAGGAACACCGGGGAGCTGTTTTTT.